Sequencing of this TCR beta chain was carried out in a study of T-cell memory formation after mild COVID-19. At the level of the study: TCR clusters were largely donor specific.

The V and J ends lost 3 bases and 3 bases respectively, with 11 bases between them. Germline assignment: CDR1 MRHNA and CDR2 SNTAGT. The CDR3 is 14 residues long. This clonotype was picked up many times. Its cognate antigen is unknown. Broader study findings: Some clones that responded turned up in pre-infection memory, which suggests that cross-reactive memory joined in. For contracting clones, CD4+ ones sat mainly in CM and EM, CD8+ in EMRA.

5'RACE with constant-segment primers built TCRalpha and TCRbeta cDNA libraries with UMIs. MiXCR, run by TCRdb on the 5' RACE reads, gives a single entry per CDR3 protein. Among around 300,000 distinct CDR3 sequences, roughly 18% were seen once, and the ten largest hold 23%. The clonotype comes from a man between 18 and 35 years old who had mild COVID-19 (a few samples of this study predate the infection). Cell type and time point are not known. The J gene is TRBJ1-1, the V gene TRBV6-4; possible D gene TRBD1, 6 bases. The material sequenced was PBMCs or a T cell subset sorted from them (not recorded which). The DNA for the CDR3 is TGTGCCAGCAGTGAAGGGGGGGAGGACACTGAAGCTTTCTTT. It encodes CASSEGGEDTEAFF.